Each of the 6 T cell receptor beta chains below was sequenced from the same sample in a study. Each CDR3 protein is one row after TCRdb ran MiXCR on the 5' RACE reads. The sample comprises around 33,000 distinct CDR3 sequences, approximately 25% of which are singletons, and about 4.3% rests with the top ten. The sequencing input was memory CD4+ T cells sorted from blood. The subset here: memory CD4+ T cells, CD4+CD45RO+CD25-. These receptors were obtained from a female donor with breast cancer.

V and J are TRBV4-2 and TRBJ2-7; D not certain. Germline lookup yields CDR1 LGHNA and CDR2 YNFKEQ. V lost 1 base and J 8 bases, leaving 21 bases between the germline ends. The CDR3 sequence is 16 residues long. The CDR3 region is CASSQVLGPDENKQYF. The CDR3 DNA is TGTGCCAGCAGCCAAGTCTTAGGTCCTGACGAAAACAAGCAGTACTTC.

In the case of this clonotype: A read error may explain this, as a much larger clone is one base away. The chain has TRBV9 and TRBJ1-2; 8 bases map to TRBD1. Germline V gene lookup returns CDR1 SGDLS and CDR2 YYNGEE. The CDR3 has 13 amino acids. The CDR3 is CARSADRAYGYTF. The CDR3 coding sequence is TGTGCCAGAAGCGCGGACAGGGCCTATGGCTACACCTTC.

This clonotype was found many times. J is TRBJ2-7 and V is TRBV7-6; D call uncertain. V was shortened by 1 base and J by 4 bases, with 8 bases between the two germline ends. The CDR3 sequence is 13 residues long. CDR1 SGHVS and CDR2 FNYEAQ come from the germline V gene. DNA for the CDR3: TGTGCCAGCAGCTTAGGGGCTTTTTACGAGCAGTACTTC. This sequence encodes CASSLGAFYEQYF.

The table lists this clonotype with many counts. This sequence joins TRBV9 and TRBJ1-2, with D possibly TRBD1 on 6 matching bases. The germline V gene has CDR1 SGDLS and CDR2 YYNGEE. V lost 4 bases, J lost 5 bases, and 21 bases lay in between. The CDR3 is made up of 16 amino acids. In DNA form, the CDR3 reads TGTGCCAGCAGCTTAGGACTGGGACACCAGATTTATGGCTACACCTTC. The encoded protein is CASSLGLGHQIYGYTF.

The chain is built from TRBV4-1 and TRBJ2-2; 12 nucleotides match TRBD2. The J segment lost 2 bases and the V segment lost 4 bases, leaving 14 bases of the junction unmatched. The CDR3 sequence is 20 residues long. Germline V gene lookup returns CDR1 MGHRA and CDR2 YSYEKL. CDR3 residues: CASSLSGSASGRANTGELFF. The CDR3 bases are TGCGCCAGCAGCCTTTCGGGCAGCGCTAGCGGGAGGGCTAACACCGGGGAGCTGTTTTTT.

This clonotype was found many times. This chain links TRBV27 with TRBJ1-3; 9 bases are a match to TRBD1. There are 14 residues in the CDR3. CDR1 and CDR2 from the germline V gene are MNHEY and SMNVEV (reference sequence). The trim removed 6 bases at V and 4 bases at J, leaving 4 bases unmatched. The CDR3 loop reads CASRQGAAGNTIYF. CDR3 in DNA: TGTGCCAGCAGACAGGGGGCCGCAGGAAACACCATATATTTT.